This T cell receptor (beta chain) originates from a study of T cells in Graves' hyperthyroidism and ophthalmopathy. In this sample, this clonotype turned up many times. Patients having uncontrolled infection, another autoimmune disease, pregnancy or lactation were not included. CDR3 length equals 13 residues. CDR1 is MDHEN, CDR2 SYDVKM, per germline. The germline V and J ends were trimmed by 7 bases and 7 bases, with 16 bases remaining between them. Template material for amplifying TCR beta CDR3 regions consisted of RNA transcripts. The HTBI primer set was used in a first-round RT-PCR of the TCR CDR3. One entry per CDR3 protein, called by TCRdb with MiXCR from the multiplex PCR reads. The data show around 690,000 distinct CDR3 sequences, roughly 17% seen once.

This sequence originates from a man aged 50-59 years with Graves' hyperthyroidism. The specimen was blood. The rearrangement joins TRBV28 to TRBJ2-5, with no clear D. In DNA form, the CDR3 reads TGTGCCAGCACTCCCGGGCCCCGCGGGACCCAGTACTTC. This encodes CASTPGPRGTQYF.